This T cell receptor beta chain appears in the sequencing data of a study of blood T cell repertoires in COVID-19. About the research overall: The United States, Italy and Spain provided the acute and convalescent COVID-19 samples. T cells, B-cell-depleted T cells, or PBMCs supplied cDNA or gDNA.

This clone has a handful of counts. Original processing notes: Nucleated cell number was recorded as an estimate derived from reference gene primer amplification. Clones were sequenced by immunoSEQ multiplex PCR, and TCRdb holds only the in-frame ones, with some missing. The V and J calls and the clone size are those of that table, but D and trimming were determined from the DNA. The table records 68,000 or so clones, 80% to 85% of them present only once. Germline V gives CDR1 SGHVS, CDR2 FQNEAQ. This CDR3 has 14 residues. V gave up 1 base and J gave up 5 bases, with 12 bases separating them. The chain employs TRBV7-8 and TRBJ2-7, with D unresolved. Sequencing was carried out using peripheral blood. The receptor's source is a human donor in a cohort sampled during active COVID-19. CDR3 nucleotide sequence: TGTGCCAGCAGCTTAGTGAGGTTCGGAAACGAGCAGTACTTC. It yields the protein CASSLVRFGNEQYF.